Described below is a single T cell receptor beta chain sequence and its context. This clone was picked up one time. The clone's antigen remains unknown. No much larger clone is present one base from it, and per-base qualities are unavailable. The sample originates from a study of graft-versus-host responses after intestinal transplantation (dated by TCRdb to about 2021). As for the study more broadly: Recipients received multivisceral, liver-intestinal, or isolated intestinal transplants. After intestinal transplantation, graft-versus-host and host-versus-graft alloreactive T cell clones in the graft, circulation and bone marrow were tracked using bulk TCR-beta CDR3 sequencing. Of the roughly 25 intestinal transplant recipients enrolled in the cohort, one of whom was a retransplant, a few patients without pretransplant specimens were excluded. Donor T cell macrochimerism was defined as a peak of at least 4% donor T cells among recipient peripheral blood mononuclear cells. Alloreactive clones were identified by sequencing pre-transplant mixed lymphocyte reaction products and comparing them with unstimulated pre-transplant donor and recipient T cells. Every recipient was given anti-thymocyte globulin induction, then maintenance tacrolimus and steroids for 2 to 4 years. Instead of going to the commercial service, samples from a few later patients were sequenced in-house on an Illumina MiSeq and processed with MiXCR.

Receptor libraries were prepared by the immunoSEQ multiplex PCR assay. For most patients, genomic DNA was isolated with the Qiagen DNeasy Blood and Tissue Kit and shipped frozen to Adaptive Biotechnologies for TCR sequencing. For most patients, genomic DNA was subjected to high-throughput TCR-beta CDR3 sequencing by Adaptive Biotechnologies. The original pipeline was this. Adaptive's ImmunoSEQ software supplied the TCR sequencing data for around 19 patients, while MiXCR and VDJtools were used to process a few other patients. CD4 versus CD8 sorting errors were corrected by removing sequences found in both subsets at a frequency ratio below 5:1. CDR3 nucleotide sequences shared between donor and recipient were removed because their origin could not be assigned. To count as alloreactive, a clone needed at least 2-fold expansion over unstimulated cells and a minimum CFSE-low frequency of 0.002% (template counts) or 0.001% (read counts). Mappable clones were those detected in sequenced pre-transplant spleen, lymph node, or MLR CFSE-low populations of the donor or recipient. Cumulative frequency of alloreactive clones was calculated as a percentage of all sequences weighted by copy number. In its TCRdb copy, this immuneACCESS table keeps in-frame sequences only and misses some clones. Where compared with another copy, unresolved V genes explain less than half of these, and the others have no known cause. V and J calls and clone size are copied from that table; D and trimming were computed from the DNA. The sample table contains roughly 85,000 clones; only one count was recorded for more than 85% of them. The top ten clones comprise about 8% of the sample.

Overall study results and their limits: GvH clones were detected in recipient bone marrow, and some of these GvH clones were observed earlier in ileal mucosa or blood, consistent with an intestinal mucosal origin. Early after transplant, declines in HvG clones were associated with peak levels of circulating GvH clones. The conclusions were limited by the relatively low number and heterogeneity of the intestinal transplant patients. High GvH to HvG T cell clonal ratios were observed in the allografts of patients with donor T cell macrochimerism.

In light of the paper, this sample's time point label describes: cells obtained before transplantation from donor or recipient. CD3+CD4+ and CD3+CD8+ populations were FACS-sorted from unstimulated pre-transplant donor and recipient cells taken from spleen or lymph nodes. Looking up the germline V gene yields CDR1 SGHVS and CDR2 FNYEAQ. Measured from the cysteine to the phenylalanine, the CDR3 is 18 residues long. CDR3 DNA is the only sequence kept; it has 54 bases, read in frame from the first base. V gives up 1 base and J gives up 4 bases, and the segment between their germline ends measures 22 bases.

The sample consisted of unstimulated CD8+ T cells sorted from spleen or lymph node cells, taken before transplant. The source of this sequence is a human donor who was the organ donor for an intestinal transplant. Recombination connected TRBV7-6 to TRBJ2-5; confidence is insufficient to name the D gene. The DNA is TGTGCCAGCAGCTTAGTAGCACGGCAGGAAGGTAGCCGAGAGACCCAGTACTTC. It translates as CASSLVARQEGSRETQYF. Reference TRBV7-6 and TRBJ2-5 genes cover what lies past the CDR3, so the full variable domain is GAGVSQSPRYKVTKRGQDVALRCDPISGHVSLYWYRQALGQGPEFLTYFNYEAQQDKSGLPNDRFSAERPEGSISTLTIQRTEQRDSAMYRCASSLVARQEGSRETQYFGPGTRLLVL.